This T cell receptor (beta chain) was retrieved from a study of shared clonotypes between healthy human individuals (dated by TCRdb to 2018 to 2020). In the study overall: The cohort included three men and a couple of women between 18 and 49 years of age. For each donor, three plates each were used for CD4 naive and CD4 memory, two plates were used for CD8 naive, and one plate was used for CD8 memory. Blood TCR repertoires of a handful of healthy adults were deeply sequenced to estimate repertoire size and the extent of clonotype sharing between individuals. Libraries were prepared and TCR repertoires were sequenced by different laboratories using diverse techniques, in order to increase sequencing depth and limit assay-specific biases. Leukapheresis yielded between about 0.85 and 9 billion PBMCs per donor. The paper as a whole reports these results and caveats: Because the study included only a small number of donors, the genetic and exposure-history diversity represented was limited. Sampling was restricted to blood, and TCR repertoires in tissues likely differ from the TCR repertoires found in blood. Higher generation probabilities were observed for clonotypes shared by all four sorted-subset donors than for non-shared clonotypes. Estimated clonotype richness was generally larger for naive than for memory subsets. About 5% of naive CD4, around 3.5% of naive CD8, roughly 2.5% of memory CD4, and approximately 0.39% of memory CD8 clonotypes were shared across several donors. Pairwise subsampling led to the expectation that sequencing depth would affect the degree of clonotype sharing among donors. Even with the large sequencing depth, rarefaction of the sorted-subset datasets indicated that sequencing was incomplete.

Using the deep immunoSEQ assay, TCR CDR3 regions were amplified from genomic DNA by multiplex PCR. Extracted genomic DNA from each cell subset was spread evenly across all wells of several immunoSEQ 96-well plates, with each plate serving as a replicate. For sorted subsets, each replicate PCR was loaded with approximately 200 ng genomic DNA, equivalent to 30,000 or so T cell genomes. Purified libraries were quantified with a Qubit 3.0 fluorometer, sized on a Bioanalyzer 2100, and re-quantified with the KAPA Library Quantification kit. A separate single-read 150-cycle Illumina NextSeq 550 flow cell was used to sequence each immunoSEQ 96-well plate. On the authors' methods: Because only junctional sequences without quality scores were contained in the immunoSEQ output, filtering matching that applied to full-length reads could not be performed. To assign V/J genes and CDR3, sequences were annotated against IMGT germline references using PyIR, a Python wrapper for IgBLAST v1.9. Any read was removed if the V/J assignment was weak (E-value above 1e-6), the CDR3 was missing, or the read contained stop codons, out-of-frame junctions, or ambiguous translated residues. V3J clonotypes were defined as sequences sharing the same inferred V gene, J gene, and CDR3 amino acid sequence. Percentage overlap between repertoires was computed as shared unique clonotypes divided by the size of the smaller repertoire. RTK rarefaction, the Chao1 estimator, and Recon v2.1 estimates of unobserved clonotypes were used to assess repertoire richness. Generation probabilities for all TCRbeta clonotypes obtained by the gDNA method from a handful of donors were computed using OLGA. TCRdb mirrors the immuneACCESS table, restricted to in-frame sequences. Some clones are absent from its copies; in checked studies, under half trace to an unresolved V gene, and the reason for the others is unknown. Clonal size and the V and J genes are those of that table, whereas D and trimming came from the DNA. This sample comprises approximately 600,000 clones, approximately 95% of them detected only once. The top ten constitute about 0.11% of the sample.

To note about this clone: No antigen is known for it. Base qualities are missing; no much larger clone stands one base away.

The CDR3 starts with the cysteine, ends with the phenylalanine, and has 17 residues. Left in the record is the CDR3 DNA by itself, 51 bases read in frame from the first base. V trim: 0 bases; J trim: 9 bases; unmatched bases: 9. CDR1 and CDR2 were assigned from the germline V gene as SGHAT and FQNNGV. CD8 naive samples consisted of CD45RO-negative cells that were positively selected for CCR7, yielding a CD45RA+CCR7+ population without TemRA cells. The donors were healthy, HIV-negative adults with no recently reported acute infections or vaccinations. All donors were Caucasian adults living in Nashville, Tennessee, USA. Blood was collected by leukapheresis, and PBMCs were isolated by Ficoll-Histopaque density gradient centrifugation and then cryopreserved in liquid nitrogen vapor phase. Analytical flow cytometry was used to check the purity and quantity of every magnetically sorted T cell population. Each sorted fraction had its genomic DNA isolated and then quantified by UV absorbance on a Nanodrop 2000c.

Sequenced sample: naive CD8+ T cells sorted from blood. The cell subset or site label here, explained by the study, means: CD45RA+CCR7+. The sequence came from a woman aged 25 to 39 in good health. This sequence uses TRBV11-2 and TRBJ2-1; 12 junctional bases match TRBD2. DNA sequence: TGTGCCAGCAGCTTAGAGAGGACTAGCGGGATTTGGAGTGAGCAGTTCTTC. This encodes CASSLERTSGIWSEQFF.